The clone carrying this TCR beta chain was recorded once. What it binds is unknown. V lost 3 bases to trimming and J lost 6 bases, with 9 bases between them. CDR3 length: 11 amino acids. The germline gives CDR1 GTSNPN, CDR2 SVGIG (reference sequence). Using immunoSEQ multiplex PCR, the repertoire was profiled, and TCRdb retains in-frame clones only, with some absent. The sample contains roughly 76,000 clones, around 83% of which appear only once. The entry originates in a study of OX40 agonist ivuxolimab in advanced cancers. Points from the study as a whole: The study did not work out the antigen specificity of the expanded peripheral T cells.

The sequence derives from an adult with an advanced solid tumor such as melanoma, head and neck, liver or kidney cancer. This specimen consisted of CD4+ or CD8+ T cells sorted from blood, obtained in a trial of the OX40 agonist ivuxolimab. The chain joins TRBV30 to TRBJ2-7; a weak D match, TRBD2 (5 bases). DNA of the CDR3: TGTGCCTGGAGCACGGCGGGCGAGCAGTACTTC. Amino acid sequence: CAWSTAGEQYF.